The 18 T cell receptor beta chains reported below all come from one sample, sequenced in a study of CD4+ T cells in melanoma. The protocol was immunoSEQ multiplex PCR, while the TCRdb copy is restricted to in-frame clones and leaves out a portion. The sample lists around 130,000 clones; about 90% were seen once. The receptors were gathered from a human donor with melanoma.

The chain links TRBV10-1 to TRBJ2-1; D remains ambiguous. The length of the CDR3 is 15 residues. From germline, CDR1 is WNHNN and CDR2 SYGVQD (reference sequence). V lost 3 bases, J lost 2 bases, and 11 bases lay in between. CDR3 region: CASSDGFTPYNEQFF. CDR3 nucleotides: TGCGCCAGCAGTGACGGGTTTACCCCCTACAATGAGCAGTTCTTC.

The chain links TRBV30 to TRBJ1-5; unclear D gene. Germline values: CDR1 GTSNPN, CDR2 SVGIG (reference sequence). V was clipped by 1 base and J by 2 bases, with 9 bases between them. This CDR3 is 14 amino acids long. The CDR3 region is CAWSAGFGNQPQHF. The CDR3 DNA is TGTGCCTGGAGTGCAGGCTTTGGCAATCAGCCCCAGCATTTT.

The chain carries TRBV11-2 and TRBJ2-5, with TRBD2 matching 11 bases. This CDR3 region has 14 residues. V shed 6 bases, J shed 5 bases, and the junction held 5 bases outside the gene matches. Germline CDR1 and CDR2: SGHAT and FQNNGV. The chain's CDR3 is CASSLAGGSETQYF. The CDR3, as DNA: TGTGCCAGCAGTCTAGCGGGGGGATCTGAGACCCAGTACTTC.

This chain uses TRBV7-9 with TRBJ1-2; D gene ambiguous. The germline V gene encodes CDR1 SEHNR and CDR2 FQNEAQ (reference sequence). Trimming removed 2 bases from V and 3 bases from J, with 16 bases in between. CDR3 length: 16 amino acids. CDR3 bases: TGTGCCAGCAGCTTAAGTCAGACAAAGCGAGACTATGGCTACACCTTC. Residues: CASSLSQTKRDYGYTF.

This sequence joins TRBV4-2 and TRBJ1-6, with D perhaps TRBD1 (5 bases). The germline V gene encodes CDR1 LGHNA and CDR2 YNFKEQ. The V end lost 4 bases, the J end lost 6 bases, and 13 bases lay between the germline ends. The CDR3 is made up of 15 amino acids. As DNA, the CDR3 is TGTGCCAGCAGCCTTCACCGGGACGGTAATTCACCCCTCCACTTT. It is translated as CASSLHRDGNSPLHF.

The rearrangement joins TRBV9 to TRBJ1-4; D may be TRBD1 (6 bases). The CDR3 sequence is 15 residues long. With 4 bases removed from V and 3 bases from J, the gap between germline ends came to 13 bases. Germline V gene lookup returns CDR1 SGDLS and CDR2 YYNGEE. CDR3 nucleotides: TGTGCCAGCAGCCCCGGACAGAAAGCTAATGAAAAACTGTTTTTT. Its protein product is CASSPGQKANEKLFF. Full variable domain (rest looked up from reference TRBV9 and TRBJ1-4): DSGVTQTPKHLITATGQRVTLRCSPRSGDLSVYWYQQSLDQGLQFLIQYYNGEERAKGNILERFSAQQFPDLHSELNLSSLELGDSALYFCASSPGQKANEKLFFGSGTQLSVL.

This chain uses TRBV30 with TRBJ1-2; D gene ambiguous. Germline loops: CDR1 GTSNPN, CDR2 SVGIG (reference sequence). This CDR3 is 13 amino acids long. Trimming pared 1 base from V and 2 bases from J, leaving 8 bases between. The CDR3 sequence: CAWSAGWNYGYTF. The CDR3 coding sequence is TGTGCCTGGAGTGCGGGCTGGAACTATGGCTACACCTTC.

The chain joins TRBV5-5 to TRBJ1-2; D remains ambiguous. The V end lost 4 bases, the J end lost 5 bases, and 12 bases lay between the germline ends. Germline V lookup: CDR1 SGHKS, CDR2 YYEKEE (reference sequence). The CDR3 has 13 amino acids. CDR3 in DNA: TGTGCCAGCAGCCACTCCAGCGGTTATGGCTACACCTTC. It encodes CASSHSSGYGYTF.

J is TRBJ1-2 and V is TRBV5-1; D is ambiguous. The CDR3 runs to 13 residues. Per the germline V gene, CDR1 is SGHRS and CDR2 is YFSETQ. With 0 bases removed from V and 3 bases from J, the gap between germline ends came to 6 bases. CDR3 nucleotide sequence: TGCGCCAGCAGCTTGGACGGTGACTATGGCTACACCTTC. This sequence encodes CASSLDGDYGYTF.

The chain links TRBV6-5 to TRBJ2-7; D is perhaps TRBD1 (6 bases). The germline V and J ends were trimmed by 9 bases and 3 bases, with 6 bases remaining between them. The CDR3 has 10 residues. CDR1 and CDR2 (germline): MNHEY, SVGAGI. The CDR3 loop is CARQGYEQYF. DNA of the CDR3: TGTGCCAGACAGGGCTACGAGCAGTACTTC.

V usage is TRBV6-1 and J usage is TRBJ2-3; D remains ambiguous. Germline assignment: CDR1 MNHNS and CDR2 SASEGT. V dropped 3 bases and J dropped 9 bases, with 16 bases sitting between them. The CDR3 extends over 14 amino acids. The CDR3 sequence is CASSDLTLLGTQYF. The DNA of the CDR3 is TGTGCCAGCAGTGATCTTACTCTGCTTGGCACGCAGTATTTT.

Written as DNA, the CDR3 is TGTGCCAGCAGTGAAGTCGTCTCTGGGGCCAACGTCCTGACTTTC. It encodes CASSEVVSGANVLTF. The chain uses TRBV6-1 and TRBJ2-6; no clear D gene. Germline V gives CDR1 MNHNS, CDR2 SASEGT. V lost 1 base to trimming and J lost 0 bases, with 4 bases between them. This CDR3 contains 15 residues.

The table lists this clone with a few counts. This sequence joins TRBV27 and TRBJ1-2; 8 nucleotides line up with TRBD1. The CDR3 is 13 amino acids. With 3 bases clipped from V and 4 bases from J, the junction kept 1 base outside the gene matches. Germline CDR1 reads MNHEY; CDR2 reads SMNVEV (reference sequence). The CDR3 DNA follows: TGTGCCAGCAGTTTGACAGGGGCCTATGGCTACACCTTC. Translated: CASSLTGAYGYTF.

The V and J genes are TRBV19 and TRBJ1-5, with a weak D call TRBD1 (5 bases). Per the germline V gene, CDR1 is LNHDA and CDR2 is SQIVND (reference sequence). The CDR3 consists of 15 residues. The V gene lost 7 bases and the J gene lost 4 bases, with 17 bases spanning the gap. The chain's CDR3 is CASTPGRSKNQPQHF. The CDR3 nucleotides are TGTGCCAGTACCCCAGGGCGGTCGAAGAATCAGCCCCAGCATTTT.

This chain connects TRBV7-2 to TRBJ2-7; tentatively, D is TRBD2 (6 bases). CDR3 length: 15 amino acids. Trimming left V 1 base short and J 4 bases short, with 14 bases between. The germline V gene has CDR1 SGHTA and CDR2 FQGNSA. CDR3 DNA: TGTGCCAGCAGCTTAGGCGGGGCACAAAAATACGAGCAGTACTTC. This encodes CASSLGGAQKYEQYF.

CDR3 nucleotide sequence: TGTGCCAGCTCAAAAGGCAGGGGGCGAGCGCAGTCCTACAATGAGCAGTTCTTC. Its protein product is CASSKGRGRAQSYNEQFF. This sequence joins TRBV18 and TRBJ2-1, with 8 bases matching TRBD1. In germline, CDR1 is KGHSH, CDR2 LQKENI. J gave up 1 base and V 5 bases, and 13 bases lay outside the gene matches. The CDR3 totals 18 residues. Combining the CDR3 with reference TRBV18 and TRBJ2-1 gives the whole variable domain NAGVMQNPRHLVRRRGQEARLRCSPMKGHSHVYWYRQLPEEGLKFMVYLQKENIIDESGMPKERFSAEFPKEGPSILRIQQVVRGDSAAYFCASSKGRGRAQSYNEQFFGPGTRLTVL.

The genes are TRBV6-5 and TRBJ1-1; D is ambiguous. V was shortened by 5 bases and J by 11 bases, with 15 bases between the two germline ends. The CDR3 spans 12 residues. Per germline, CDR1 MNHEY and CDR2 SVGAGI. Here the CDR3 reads CASSPSYGVAFF. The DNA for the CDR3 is TGTGCCAGCAGTCCCTCATATGGCGTGGCTTTCTTT.

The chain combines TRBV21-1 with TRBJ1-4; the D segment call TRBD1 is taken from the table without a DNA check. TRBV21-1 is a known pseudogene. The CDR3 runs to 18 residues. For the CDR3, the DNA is TGTGCCAGCAGCAAATGGGGGACACCTGACTGGGGGAATGAAAAACTGTTTTTT. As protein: CASSKWGTPDWGNEKLFF.